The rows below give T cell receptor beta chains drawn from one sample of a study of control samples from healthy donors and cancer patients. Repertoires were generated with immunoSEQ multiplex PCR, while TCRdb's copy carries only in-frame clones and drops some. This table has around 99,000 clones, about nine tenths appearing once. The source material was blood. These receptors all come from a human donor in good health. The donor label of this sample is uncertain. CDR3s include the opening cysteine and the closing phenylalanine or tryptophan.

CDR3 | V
CSARGEETQYF | TRBV20-1
CASSEIRTSSTDTQYF | TRBV6-1
CASSTGSDYEKLFF | TRBV19
CASSYHLGGGADTQYF | TRBV3-1/TRBV3-2
CASSDRTGNQPQHF | TRBV7-2
CASSDGARSGYTF | TRBV6-1
CATSDYWDEQYF | TRBV24-1
CASSVERDPQHNSPLHF | TRBV9
CASSKSGGNTEAFF | TRBV5-1
CSASRVSGELFF | TRBV20-1
CASSFQGWNTEAFF | TRBV5-5
CASSLGGAGELFF | TRBV5-1
CASSLETGYNEKLFF | TRBV28
CASSPIDRGQGEAFF | TRBV18
CAVSPGSGEYGYTF | TRBV10-2
CASSLDAQPGNEQFF | TRBV7-6
CASSRTLLNSYEQYF | TRBV7-2
CASSYLRSVINTEAFF | TRBV6-5
CASNRGNRGSTEAFF | TRBV6-5
CASSSYRGPYGYTF | TRBV7-8
CASSLTGKTEAFF | TRBV12-3/TRBV12-4
CASSTGAYGYTF | TRBV7-2
CASSYDRWSGYTF | TRBV6-2/TRBV6-3
CASTIELGRTGELFF | TRBV7-9
CAYRRGAVYNEQFF | TRBV4-1
CASSLGQETQYF | TRBV5-4
CASSYRTAPSQPQHF | TRBV6-6
CASSDSDTTEQYF | TRBV6-4
CAGAGQSDQPQHF | TRBV12-3/TRBV12-4
CASSQVSDTQYF | TRBV14
CASSRGRDWTGELFF | TRBV7-9
CASAEADRETQYF | TRBV12-5
CASSPIEGASEQFF | TRBV3-1/TRBV3-2
CASSSGPVFPFF | TRBV6-1
CSSREGTGEQFF | TRBV29-1
CASTTGTGKWEQFF | TRBV27
CASSANNEQFF | TRBV5-1
CATSGGTGAQPQHF | TRBV15
CASRGLRGISTDTQYF | TRBV27
CASAWTGGYYEQYF | TRBV12-5
CSVDLQDVYTF | TRBV29-1
CAWSIPGQAVNQPQHF | TRBV30
CAWSVGWAGNQPQHF | TRBV30
CASSGTRAGNTIYF | TRBV2
CASSFMETQYF | TRBV12-3/TRBV12-4
CASSVEGDGYTF | TRBV2